These 22 T cell receptor beta chains originate from one sample sequenced in a study of blood T cell repertoires in COVID-19. Produced via immunoSEQ multiplex PCR; TCRdb's table is partial and in-frame only. The table records 100,000 to 150,000 clones, approximately 89% of them present only once. Material: peripheral blood. Receptors were obtained from a woman aged 80 or over with COVID-19, enrolled during active disease.

The chain joins TRBV5-1 to TRBJ2-3; TRBD2 matches at 13 bases. CDR3 length equals 15 residues. V shed 4 bases and J 4 bases; nucleotides not matched to a gene: 3. CDR1 is SGHRS, CDR2 YFSETQ, per germline. The DNA of the CDR3 is TGCGCCAGCAGCAATGGACTAGCGGGAGCAGATACGCAGTATTTT. Translating it yields CASSNGLAGADTQYF. The full variable domain, its missing parts supplied by reference TRBV5-1 and TRBJ2-3, is KAGVTQTPRYLIKTRGQQVTLSCSPISGHRSVSWYQQTPGQGLQFLFEYFSETQRNKGNFPGRFSGRQFSNSRSEMNVSTLELGDSALYLCASSNGLAGADTQYFGPGTRLTVL.

The V and J genes are TRBV5-1 and TRBJ1-6; 9 nucleotides agree with TRBD1. The junction had 9 bases not matched to a gene; V was cut back by 2 bases and J by 9 bases. Germline CDR1 SGHRS, CDR2 YFSETQ. The CDR3 is made up of 16 amino acids. The CDR3: CASSLPEQGAGSPLHF. Here the CDR3 DNA reads TGCGCCAGCAGCTTACCCGAACAGGGGGCCGGTTCACCCCTCCACTTT.

This chain uses TRBV7-2 with TRBJ2-1; 7 bases fit TRBD2. This CDR3 region has 15 residues. Germline trimming cut 1 base from V and 6 bases from J; bases unmatched to any gene: 6. Per germline, CDR1 SGHTA and CDR2 FQGNSA. DNA of the CDR3: TGTGCCAGCAGCTTAGGCGGGAGTCCGTCCAATGAGCAGTTCTTC. Residues: CASSLGGSPSNEQFF.

J is TRBJ2-5 and V is TRBV3-1 (or the pseudogene TRBV3-2), with a tentative D call TRBD2 (5 bases). The CDR3 length is 13 residues. From germline, CDR1 is LGHDT and CDR2 YNNKEL (reference sequence). Trimming removed 5 bases from V and 7 bases from J, with 14 bases in between. CDR3 loop: CASSELVLGTQYF. The CDR3 DNA reads as TGTGCCAGCAGCGAACTAGTCCTGGGGACCCAGTACTTC.

V usage is TRBV5-4 and J usage is TRBJ2-1; 15 bases map to TRBD2. Germline V gene data show CDR1 as SGHNT and CDR2 as YYREEE (reference sequence). The CDR3 is 17 residues long. Trimming cost V 4 bases and J 7 bases; bases outside gene matches: 9. CDR3 coding DNA: TGTGCCAGCAGCAGCGGACTAGCGGGAGGGCACCGGAATGAGCAGTTCTTC. The encoded protein is CASSSGLAGGHRNEQFF.

The rearrangement uses TRBV4-3 and TRBJ1-1; D call uncertain. Germline CDR1 reads LGHNA; CDR2 reads YSLEER. V lost 3 bases, J lost 1 base, and 12 bases lay in between. CDR3 length: 15 residues. CDR3 protein: CASSHTGVPNTEAFF. DNA of the CDR3: TGCGCCAGCAGCCATACCGGGGTACCGAACACTGAAGCTTTCTTT.

The rearrangement uses TRBV28 and TRBJ2-7; D gene unclear. Trimming took 7 bases from V and 0 from J, leaving 13 bases between them. CDR3 size: 14 residues. Germline values: CDR1 MDHEN, CDR2 SYDVKM. The chain's CDR3 is CASTPWPSSYEQYF. The CDR3 DNA reads TGTGCCAGCACCCCTTGGCCCAGCTCCTACGAGCAGTACTTC.

The chain joins TRBV7-9 to TRBJ2-5; 7 bases match TRBD1. Losses at the gene ends were 6 bases for V and 3 bases for J; bases not matched to a gene: 10. CDR1 and CDR2 from the germline V gene are SEHNR and FQNEAQ (reference sequence). The CDR3 has 15 amino acids. Here the CDR3 DNA reads TGTGCCAGCAGTAAGACGACAGGGACGGAAGAGACCCAGTACTTC. The encoded protein is CASSKTTGTEETQYF.

The J gene is TRBJ2-5, the V gene TRBV3-1 (or the pseudogene TRBV3-2), with D perhaps matching TRBD1 (5 bases). With 1 base removed from V and 2 bases from J, the gap between germline ends came to 14 bases. This CDR3 is 16 amino acids long. From germline, CDR1 is LGHDT and CDR2 YNNKEL (reference sequence). CDR3 DNA sequence: TGTGCCAGCAGCCAAGTGTTACAGGTGCTTCAAGAGACCCAGTACTTC. Protein: CASSQVLQVLQETQYF.

The genes are TRBV7-2 and TRBJ2-5; 7 nucleotides align to TRBD2. CDR1 is SGHTA and CDR2 is FQGNSA in the germline V gene. The CDR3 is 14 amino acids. Germline trimming cut 4 bases from V and 1 base from J; bases unmatched to any gene: 3. CDR3 DNA: TGTGCCAGCAGCTCCCAGCGGGGCCAAGAGACCCAGTACTTC. Encoded protein: CASSSQRGQETQYF.

The J gene is TRBJ2-5, the V gene TRBV5-1; possible D gene TRBD1, 5 bases. V was pared by 4 bases and J by 2 bases, with 18 bases between. Germline values: CDR1 SGHRS, CDR2 YFSETQ. CDR3 length equals 16 residues. The CDR3 spells CASSRSPRQPQETQYF. CDR3 nucleotide sequence: TGCGCCAGCAGCCGTTCTCCCCGACAGCCACAAGAGACCCAGTACTTC.

V gene TRBV5-6 combines with J gene TRBJ1-1, with 7 positions matching TRBD1. Looked up from germline, CDR1 is SGHDT and CDR2 is YYEEEE. The CDR3 has 15 residues. Germline trimming cut 0 bases from V and 4 bases from J; bases unmatched to any gene: 6. The CDR3 DNA reads TGTGCCAGCAGCTTGGTAGGGGCAGGGGGCACTGAAGCTTTCTTT. Its protein product is CASSLVGAGGTEAFF.

The J gene is TRBJ1-1, the V gene TRBV6-6, with TRBD1 matching over 8 bases. The CDR3 has 16 amino acids. Per germline, CDR1 MNHNY and CDR2 SVGAGI (reference sequence). V gave up 5 bases and J gave up 1 base; unmatched junction bases: 9. For the CDR3, the DNA is TGTGCCAGCAGTCCCCAGGGGACAGGTCCGAACACTGAAGCTTTCTTT. Amino acids: CASSPQGTGPNTEAFF.

V usage is TRBV5-4 and J usage is TRBJ2-5, with 9 bases identical to TRBD1. V shed 7 bases, J shed 5 bases, and the junction held 12 bases outside the gene matches. The CDR3 is 15 residues long. Germline V CDR1 and CDR2: SGHNT, YYREEE (reference sequence). The CDR3 loop is CASYEPGQGMETQYF. The DNA for the CDR3 is TGTGCCAGCTACGAGCCGGGACAGGGAATGGAGACCCAGTACTTC.

The CDR3 spells CASSLGGDNYGYTF. The CDR3 DNA follows: TGTGCCAGCAGCTTAGGGGGGGACAACTATGGCTACACCTTC. The V and J genes are TRBV7-9 and TRBJ1-2; D possibly corresponds to TRBD1 (5 bases). This CDR3 has 14 residues. Germline CDR1 SEHNR, CDR2 FQNEAQ (reference sequence). The ends were cut back, 1 base at V and 2 bases at J, with 8 bases in the middle.

The chain employs TRBV9 and TRBJ1-2; D gene unclear. The CDR3 spans 16 residues. Germline assignment: CDR1 SGDLS and CDR2 YYNGEE. Trimming took 3 bases from V and 6 from J, leaving 21 bases between them. The CDR3, as DNA: TGTGCCAGCAGCGCCTCCCCCGGAGGGCGTCTGGATGGCTACACCTTC. This encodes CASSASPGGRLDGYTF.

A word on this clone: Other DNA sequences from this sample encode an identical CDR3 as well. The chain couples TRBV27 to TRBJ1-5; D is possibly TRBD1 (5 bases). V dropped 3 bases and J dropped 1 base, with 7 bases sitting between them. CDR3 length: 14 residues. CDR1 and CDR2 from the germline V gene are MNHEY and SMNVEV (reference sequence). The CDR3 DNA follows: TGTGCCAGCAGTTTCGGGGGGAGCAATCAGCCCCAGCATTTT. It translates to CASSFGGSNQPQHF.

The chain combines TRBV6-5 with TRBJ2-5; TRBD1 matches 8 bases. J gave up 1 base and V 2 bases, and 3 bases lay outside the gene matches. Germline-derived CDR1 and CDR2 are MNHEY and SVGAGI. The CDR3 is 15 amino acids. The CDR3 loop reads CASSYGQGAQETQYF. The CDR3 nucleotides read TGTGCCAGCAGTTACGGTCAGGGGGCCCAAGAGACCCAGTACTTC.

The rearrangement links TRBV7-2 to TRBJ1-2; 7 bases are a match to TRBD1. V was pared by 3 bases and J by 8 bases, with 6 bases of the junction left unmatched. Germline CDR1 SGHTA, CDR2 FQGNSA. The CDR3 spans 13 residues. The CDR3 region has the DNA TGTGCCAGCAGCTTCGGACAGGCAGAGGGCTACACCTTC. Encoded protein: CASSFGQAEGYTF.

This clone was picked up a small number of times. The chain recombines TRBV7-9 with TRBJ1-3; D is undetermined. CDR1 is SEHNR and CDR2 is FQNEAQ in the germline V gene (reference sequence). Trimming took 3 bases from V and 0 from J, leaving 9 bases between them. The CDR3 loop spans 15 amino acids. CDR3 sequence reads: CASSLGRNSGNTIYF. CDR3 bases: TGTGCCAGCAGCTTGGGCCGGAACTCTGGAAACACCATATATTTT.

The chain joins TRBV9 to TRBJ2-5; a possible D gene is TRBD2 (6 bases). Germline V lookup: CDR1 SGDLS, CDR2 YYNGEE. V was clipped by 0 bases and J by 5 bases, with 14 bases between them. This CDR3 spans 15 amino acids. The CDR3 nucleotides read TGTGCCAGCAGCGTAGGGGGGAGGTTCCTGGAGACCCAGTACTTC. Protein: CASSVGGRFLETQYF.

This clone was observed a single time. This chain's CDR3 is CAIAASGYYEQYF. The CDR3 DNA follows: TGTGCCATCGCGGCTAGCGGTTACTACGAGCAGTACTTC. The chain employs TRBV10-3 and TRBJ2-7; the match to TRBD2 covers 7 bases. Germline V gene data show CDR1 as ENHRY and CDR2 as SYGVKD. The CDR3 spans 13 residues. J gave up 3 bases and V 8 bases, and 7 bases lay outside the gene matches.